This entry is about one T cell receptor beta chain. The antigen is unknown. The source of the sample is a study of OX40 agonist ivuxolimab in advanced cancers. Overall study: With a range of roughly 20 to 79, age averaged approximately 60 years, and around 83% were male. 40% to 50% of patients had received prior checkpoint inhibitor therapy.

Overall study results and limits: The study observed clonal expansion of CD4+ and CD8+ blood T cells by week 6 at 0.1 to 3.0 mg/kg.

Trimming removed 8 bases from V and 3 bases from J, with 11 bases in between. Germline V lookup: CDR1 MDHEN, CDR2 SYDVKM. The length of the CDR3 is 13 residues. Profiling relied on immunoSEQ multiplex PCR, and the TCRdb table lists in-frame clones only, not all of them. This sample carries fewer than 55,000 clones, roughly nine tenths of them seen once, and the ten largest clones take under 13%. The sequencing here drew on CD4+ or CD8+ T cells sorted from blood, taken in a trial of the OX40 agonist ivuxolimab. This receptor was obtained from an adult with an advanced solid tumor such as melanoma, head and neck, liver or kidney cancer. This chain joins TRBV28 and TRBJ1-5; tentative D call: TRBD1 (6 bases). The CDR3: CASGGQINQPQHF. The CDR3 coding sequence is TGTGCCAGCGGAGGACAGATCAATCAGCCCCAGCATTTT.